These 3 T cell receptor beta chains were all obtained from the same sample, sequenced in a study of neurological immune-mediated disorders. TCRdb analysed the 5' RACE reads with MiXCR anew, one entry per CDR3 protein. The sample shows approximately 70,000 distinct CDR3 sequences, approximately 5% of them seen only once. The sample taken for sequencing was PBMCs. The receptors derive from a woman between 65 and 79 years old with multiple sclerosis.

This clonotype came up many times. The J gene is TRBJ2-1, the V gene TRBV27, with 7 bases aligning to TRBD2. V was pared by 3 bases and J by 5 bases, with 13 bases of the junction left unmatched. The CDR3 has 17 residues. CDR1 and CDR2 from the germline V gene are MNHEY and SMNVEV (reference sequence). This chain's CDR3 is CASSLGHGRTLDNEQFF. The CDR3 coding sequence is TGTGCCAGCAGTTTGGGTCACGGGAGGACGCTGGACAATGAGCAGTTCTTC.

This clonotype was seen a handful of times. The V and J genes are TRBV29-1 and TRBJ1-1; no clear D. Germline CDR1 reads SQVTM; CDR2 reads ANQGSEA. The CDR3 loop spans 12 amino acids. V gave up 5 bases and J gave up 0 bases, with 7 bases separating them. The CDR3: CSVSWMNTEAFF. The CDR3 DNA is TGCAGCGTTTCCTGGATGAACACTGAAGCTTTCTTT.

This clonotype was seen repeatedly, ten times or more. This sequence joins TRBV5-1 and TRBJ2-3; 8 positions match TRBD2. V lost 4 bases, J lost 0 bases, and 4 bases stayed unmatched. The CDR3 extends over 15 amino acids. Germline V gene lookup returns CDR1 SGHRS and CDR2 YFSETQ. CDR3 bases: TGCGCCAGCAGCATTAGCGGGAAGAGCACAGATACGCAGTATTTT. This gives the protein CASSISGKSTDTQYF.